These 16 T cell receptor beta chains came from one sample sequenced in a study of monozygotic twins with inflammatory bowel disease. No DNA is given; TCRdb re-called the 5' RACE reads and lists each CDR3 protein once. This repertoire includes 160,000 or so distinct CDR3 sequences. The specimen sequenced was blood. Source of these receptors: a human donor with ulcerative colitis or Crohn's disease, or a healthy co-twin of an affected twin (not recorded which).

The gene calls are TRBV6-2 or TRBV6-3 and TRBJ1-1. Germline CDR1 MNHEY, CDR2 SVGEGT. The CDR3 loop spans 13 amino acids. The CDR3 reads CASSFAVNTEAFF.

The genes are TRBV11-2 and TRBJ2-5; TCRdb gives TRBD2 as the D gene, but with no DNA this cannot be confirmed. In germline, CDR1 is SGHAT, CDR2 FQNNGV. The CDR3 sequence is 14 residues long. The CDR3 here is CASSFASGQETQYF.

The chain employs TRBV3-1 and TRBJ2-3; there is no DNA to check the TCRdb D call of TRBD2. Germline V gene data show CDR1 as LGHDT and CDR2 as YNNKEL (reference sequence). The CDR3 has 17 amino acids. The CDR3 spells CASSQARGGGSTDTQYF.

This chain joins TRBV7-2 and TRBJ1-1. Per the germline V gene, CDR1 is SGHTA and CDR2 is FQGNSA. The CDR3 runs to 13 residues. The chain's CDR3 is CASSFGEDAEAFF. The variable domain in full, with the rest retrieved from reference TRBV7-2 and TRBJ1-1, is GAGVSQSPSNKVTEKGKDVELRCDPISGHTALYWYRQSLGQGLEFLIYFQGNSAPDKSGLPSDRFSAERTGGSVSTLTIQRTQQEDSAVYLCASSFGEDAEAFFGQGTRLTVV.

The J gene is TRBJ2-3, the V gene TRBV11-3; TCRdb indicates TRBD2, and absent DNA this call remains unverified. The CDR3 length is 18 residues. The V gene's germline CDR1 is SGHNT and CDR2 YENEEA. The CDR3 sequence is CASSLMGLAGGGTDTQYF.

CDR3 region: CASSRDRDGGYTF. This chain uses TRBV19 with TRBJ1-2; without DNA, the TCRdb call of TRBD1 cannot be checked. The length of the CDR3 is 13 residues. Germline assignment: CDR1 LNHDA and CDR2 SQIVND (reference sequence).

The J gene is TRBJ1-1, the V gene TRBV6-1; as DNA is missing, the TRBD1 call by TCRdb cannot be tested. CDR1 is MNHNS and CDR2 is SASEGT in the germline V gene. This CDR3 has 12 residues. CDR3 protein: CASNFRGTEAFF.

CDR3 sequence: CASSLLPLGTSGSTYNEQFF. J is TRBJ2-1 and V is TRBV5-4; no DNA is available, so the TRBD2 call from TCRdb remains unchecked. CDR3 length: 20 residues. The V gene's germline CDR1 is SGHNT and CDR2 YYREEE (reference sequence).

This sequence joins TRBV2 and TRBJ2-1. This CDR3 spans 13 amino acids. Germline V CDR1 and CDR2: SNHLY, FYNNEI. The CDR3 here is CASSEVANNEQFF.

The rearrangement joins TRBV5-4 to TRBJ2-1; with no DNA, the TCRdb D assignment of TRBD2 cannot be verified. CDR1 is SGHNT, CDR2 YYREEE, per germline (reference sequence). The CDR3 spans 15 residues. The CDR3 spells CASSLPGLVTNEQFF.

The chain combines TRBV11-2 with TRBJ2-2; TCRdb's D gene call, TRBD1, goes unchecked for lack of DNA. CDR3 size: 14 residues. Germline CDR1 is SGHAT and CDR2 is FQNNGV. CDR3 residues: CASSHRGLGGELFF. Full variable domain (outside the CDR3, taken from reference TRBV11-2 and TRBJ2-2): EAGVAQSPRYKIIEKRQSVAFWCNPISGHATLYWYQQILGQGPKLLIQFQNNGVVDDSQLPKDRFSAERLKGVDSTLKIQPAKLEDSAVYLCASSHRGLGGELFFGEGSRLTVL.

The chain carries TRBV4-2 and TRBJ1-4. The CDR3 is 12 residues long. Germline CDR1 reads LGHNA; CDR2 reads YNFKEQ. The CDR3 sequence: CASSGVNEKLFF.

The genes are TRBV2 and TRBJ1-1. Germline V gives CDR1 SNHLY, CDR2 FYNNEI. This CDR3 spans 14 amino acids. This CDR3 is CASSETPVNTEAFF.

V usage is TRBV5-1 and J usage is TRBJ2-2; TCRdb's D call of TRBD2 is untestable without DNA. Germline V gives CDR1 SGHRS, CDR2 YFSETQ. The CDR3 consists of 16 residues. The CDR3: CASSLNAGGPTGELFF.

The gene calls are TRBV5-4 and TRBJ2-7; with no DNA, the TCRdb D assignment of TRBD2 cannot be verified. Germline CDR1 SGHNT, CDR2 YYREEE (reference sequence). The CDR3 consists of 15 residues. The CDR3 protein is CASSLKGTSFYEQYF.

The V and J genes are TRBV19 and TRBJ1-1; the D gene TCRdb calls, TRBD1, cannot be checked with no DNA. Germline CDR1 reads LNHDA; CDR2 reads SQIVND (reference sequence). The CDR3 sequence is 17 residues long. This CDR3 is CASSIDPDSEMNTEAFF.